A selection of T cell receptor beta chains follows, all from one sample in a study. A single record per CDR3 protein comes from TCRdb applying MiXCR to the 5' RACE reads. The sample records around 5,900 distinct CDR3 sequences, about three quarters being singletons. Sequencing used memory CD4+ T cells sorted from a lymph node. Every receptor here comes from a female donor with breast cancer. Both conserved end residues are part of each CDR3. D genes are given only for firm matches. The listing skips clone size in some rows; elsewhere it reads once, few, many or a size class.

TRBV20-1,TRBJ1-2,NA,NA,TGCAGTGCGCCACGACTTTCGGGCATCTATGGCTACACCTTC,CSAPRLSGIYGYTF
TRBV5-1,TRBJ1-2,TRBD1,few,TGCGCCAGCAGCTATGGACAGGGGCCGTCCAACTATGGCTACACCTTC,CASSYGQGPSNYGYTF
TRBV20-1,TRBJ2-3,TRBD2,NA,TGCAGTGCTATCACGCTAGCGGGGGGCCGGGGCACAGATACGCAGTATTTT,CSAITLAGGRGTDTQYF
TRBV5-1,TRBJ2-7,NA,NA,TGCGCCAGCAGCTTGCCTGGTCCCGAGCAGTACTTC,CASSLPGPEQYF
TRBV6-6,TRBJ2-2,TRBD2,NA,TGTGCCAGCAGTTACCAGCGGGGGTCGGCCGGGGAGCTGCTTTTT,CASSYQRGSAGELLF
TRBV5-1,TRBJ2-5,NA,NA,TGCGCCAGCAATGCAGGGGAAGAGACCCAGTACTTC,CASNAGEETQYF
TRBV20-1,TRBJ1-5,NA,few,TGCAGTGCTAGTGAGGACAGAATTAATCAGCCCCAGCATTTT,CSASEDRINQPQHF
TRBV29-1,TRBJ1-2,NA,once,TGCAGCGCTTTGGACAGCAACTATGGCTACACCTTC,CSALDSNYGYTF
TRBV4-1,TRBJ2-3,TRBD2,NA,TGTGCCAGCAGCCGGACTAGCGGGAGTGGTACAGATACGCAGTATTTT,CASSRTSGSGTDTQYF
TRBV12-3/TRBV12-4,TRBJ1-6,NA,NA,TGTGCCAGCAGCCTAGGAGGGGGGCGGTCACCCCTCCACTTT,CASSLGGGRSPLHF
TRBV20-1,TRBJ2-1,TRBD2,few,TGCAGTGCTAGCAAGGGCGGGAGGGCCTACAATGAGCAGTTCTTC,CSASKGGRAYNEQFF
TRBV20-1,TRBJ2-5,NA,NA,TGCAGTGCCGCCCGGACTCAACAAGAGACCCAGTACTTC,CSAARTQQETQYF
TRBV7-7,TRBJ1-3,NA,NA,TGTGCTAGCAGCTCAGACAGTGCCTCGCCCACCATATATTTT,CASSSDSASPTIYF
TRBV6-4,TRBJ2-1,TRBD2,NA,TGTGCCAGCAGTGACTCGGCTAGCGGGGGGAATGAGCAGTTCTTC,CASSDSASGGNEQFF
TRBV12-3/TRBV12-4,TRBJ2-5,TRBD2,NA,TGTGCCAGCAGTCCGGGACTAGCGGGAGGGCAAGAGACCCAGTACTTC,CASSPGLAGGQETQYF
TRBV5-1,TRBJ2-1,NA,few,TGCGCCAGCAGCCTTGGGGCGGCGGCGGAACCCAAAAGCAATGAGCAGTTCTTC,CASSLGAAAEPKSNEQFF
TRBV20-1,TRBJ2-5,TRBD1,NA,TGCAGTTTTAACAGGGGGGTGGAGACCCAGTACTTC,CSFNRGVETQYF
TRBV10-2,TRBJ2-2,NA,NA,TGCGCCAGCAGTGAGTTTATGGGGGACACCGGGGAGCTGTTTTTT,CASSEFMGDTGELFF
TRBV20-1,TRBJ1-2,NA,NA,TGCAGTGCTAACCAACAGGGAAGGGATGGCTACACCTTC,CSANQQGRDGYTF
TRBV5-1,TRBJ2-7,TRBD2,NA,TGCGCCAGCAGCGGAGTGGGGGGGAGCCGGAGAAGGGCCTACGAGCAGTACTTC,CASSGVGGSRRRAYEQYF
TRBV7-3,TRBJ1-5,NA,NA,TGTGCCAGCTCGAAGGGTAGCAAGCAGCCCCAGCATTTT,CASSKGSKQPQHF
TRBV5-1,TRBJ2-7,TRBD2,NA,TGCGCCAGCAGCTTTGGACTAGCGACATACGAGCAGTACTTC,CASSFGLATYEQYF
TRBV24-1,TRBJ2-1,TRBD1,NA,TGTGCCACCAGTGACTCCGGGACAGGGGGGAACAATGAGCAGTTCTTC,CATSDSGTGGNNEQFF
TRBV20-1,TRBJ2-5,TRBD2,few,TGCAGTGCTAGAGACCCAGTACTAGCGGGGGGAAGGGAGACCCAGTACTTC,CSARDPVLAGGRETQYF
TRBV29-1,TRBJ2-3,TRBD1,NA,TGCAGCGTCCGGGACAGCTCCACAGATACGCAGTATTTT,CSVRDSSTDTQYF
TRBV20-1,TRBJ1-1,NA,large,TGCAGTGCTAGAGATCACGACGGGGCAGCGAACACTGAAGCTTTCTTT,CSARDHDGAANTEAFF
TRBV29-1,TRBJ1-3,NA,NA,TGCAGCGTTGCCGGGAGCGCCTTGAACACCATATATTTT,CSVAGSALNTIYF
TRBV6-6,TRBJ2-7,TRBD1,NA,TGTGCCAGCAGTATCCTCGGGGACGGGACAGGGCACGAGCAGTACTTC,CASSILGDGTGHEQYF
TRBV7-2,TRBJ2-1,TRBD2,NA,TGTGCCAGCAGCTTTGGGACTAGCGGGGGACCCCAGTTCTTC,CASSFGTSGGPQFF
TRBV29-1,TRBJ2-7,TRBD2,few,TGCAGCGTACGCCGGACTAGCGGGAGTTATGGGGAGCAGTACTTC,CSVRRTSGSYGEQYF
TRBV12-3/TRBV12-4,TRBJ2-3,NA,medium-sized,TGTGCCAGCACCGTAGCGGCTCGCACAGATACGCAGTATTTT,CASTVAARTDTQYF
TRBV9,TRBJ2-3,NA,NA,TGTGCCAGCAGTTCGGACCACCTTCGGACAGATACGCAGTATTTT,CASSSDHLRTDTQYF
TRBV20-1,TRBJ2-5,TRBD2,few,TGCAGTGCTAGAGGTACTAGCGGGAGCTCAGAGACCCAGTACTTC,CSARGTSGSSETQYF
TRBV5-1,TRBJ2-1,NA,NA,TGCGCCAGCAGCACCTCCCCGTCCCATGAGCAGTTCTTC,CASSTSPSHEQFF
TRBV7-2,TRBJ1-5,NA,few,TGTGCCAGCAGCTTAGTCGGCCCGCAGCCCCAGCATTTT,CASSLVGPQPQHF
TRBV7-9,TRBJ2-1,TRBD2,NA,TGTGCCAGCAGCTTCGGCGGGAGGGCCTGGGGTGAGCAGTTCTTC,CASSFGGRAWGEQFF
TRBV10-3,TRBJ1-6,TRBD1,NA,TGTGCCATCAGTGTATCAGGGGGATATTCACCCCTCCACTTT,CAISVSGGYSPLHF
TRBV9,TRBJ2-1,TRBD2,once,TGTGCCAGCAGCCCTCTCCAGCGGGGGGGCCTGAATGAGCAGTTCTTC,CASSPLQRGGLNEQFF
TRBV12-3/TRBV12-4,TRBJ2-1,TRBD2,NA,TGTGCCAGCACCCTAAGGCTAGCGGGGGTAAATGAGCAGTTCTTC,CASTLRLAGVNEQFF
TRBV2,TRBJ1-3,NA,NA,TGTACCAACGGACCAGGGTACGGAGACACCATATATTTT,CTNGPGYGDTIYF
TRBV12-3/TRBV12-4,TRBJ2-7,NA,few,TGTGCCAGCAGCCTGGAGTATGCCGAGTACGAGCAGTACTTC,CASSLEYAEYEQYF
TRBV2,TRBJ1-5,TRBD1,NA,TGTGCCAGCAGTGCGGTGACAGGGCCCAATCAGCCCCAGCATTTT,CASSAVTGPNQPQHF
TRBV10-3,TRBJ2-7,TRBD1,NA,TGTGCCATCAGTGAGGGGACAGGCAGGGAATACGAGCAGTACTTC,CAISEGTGREYEQYF
TRBV10-3,TRBJ2-7,TRBD1,few,TGTGCCAGCAGTCCCGGGACAGGGCAGAGCTCCTACGAGCAGTACTTC,CASSPGTGQSSYEQYF
TRBV20-1,TRBJ2-2,NA,NA,TGCAGTAGGGGATTCCGGTCCTCGACTGCCGGGGAGCTGTTTTTT,CSRGFRSSTAGELFF
TRBV20-1,TRBJ2-7,TRBD2,once,TGCAGTCCTCAGAGGATAGCGGGAGCCTCCTACGAGCAGTACTTC,CSPQRIAGASYEQYF
TRBV7-2,TRBJ1-3,NA,NA,TGTGCCAGCAGCTCCAGCTACGGAAACACCATATATTTT,CASSSSYGNTIYF